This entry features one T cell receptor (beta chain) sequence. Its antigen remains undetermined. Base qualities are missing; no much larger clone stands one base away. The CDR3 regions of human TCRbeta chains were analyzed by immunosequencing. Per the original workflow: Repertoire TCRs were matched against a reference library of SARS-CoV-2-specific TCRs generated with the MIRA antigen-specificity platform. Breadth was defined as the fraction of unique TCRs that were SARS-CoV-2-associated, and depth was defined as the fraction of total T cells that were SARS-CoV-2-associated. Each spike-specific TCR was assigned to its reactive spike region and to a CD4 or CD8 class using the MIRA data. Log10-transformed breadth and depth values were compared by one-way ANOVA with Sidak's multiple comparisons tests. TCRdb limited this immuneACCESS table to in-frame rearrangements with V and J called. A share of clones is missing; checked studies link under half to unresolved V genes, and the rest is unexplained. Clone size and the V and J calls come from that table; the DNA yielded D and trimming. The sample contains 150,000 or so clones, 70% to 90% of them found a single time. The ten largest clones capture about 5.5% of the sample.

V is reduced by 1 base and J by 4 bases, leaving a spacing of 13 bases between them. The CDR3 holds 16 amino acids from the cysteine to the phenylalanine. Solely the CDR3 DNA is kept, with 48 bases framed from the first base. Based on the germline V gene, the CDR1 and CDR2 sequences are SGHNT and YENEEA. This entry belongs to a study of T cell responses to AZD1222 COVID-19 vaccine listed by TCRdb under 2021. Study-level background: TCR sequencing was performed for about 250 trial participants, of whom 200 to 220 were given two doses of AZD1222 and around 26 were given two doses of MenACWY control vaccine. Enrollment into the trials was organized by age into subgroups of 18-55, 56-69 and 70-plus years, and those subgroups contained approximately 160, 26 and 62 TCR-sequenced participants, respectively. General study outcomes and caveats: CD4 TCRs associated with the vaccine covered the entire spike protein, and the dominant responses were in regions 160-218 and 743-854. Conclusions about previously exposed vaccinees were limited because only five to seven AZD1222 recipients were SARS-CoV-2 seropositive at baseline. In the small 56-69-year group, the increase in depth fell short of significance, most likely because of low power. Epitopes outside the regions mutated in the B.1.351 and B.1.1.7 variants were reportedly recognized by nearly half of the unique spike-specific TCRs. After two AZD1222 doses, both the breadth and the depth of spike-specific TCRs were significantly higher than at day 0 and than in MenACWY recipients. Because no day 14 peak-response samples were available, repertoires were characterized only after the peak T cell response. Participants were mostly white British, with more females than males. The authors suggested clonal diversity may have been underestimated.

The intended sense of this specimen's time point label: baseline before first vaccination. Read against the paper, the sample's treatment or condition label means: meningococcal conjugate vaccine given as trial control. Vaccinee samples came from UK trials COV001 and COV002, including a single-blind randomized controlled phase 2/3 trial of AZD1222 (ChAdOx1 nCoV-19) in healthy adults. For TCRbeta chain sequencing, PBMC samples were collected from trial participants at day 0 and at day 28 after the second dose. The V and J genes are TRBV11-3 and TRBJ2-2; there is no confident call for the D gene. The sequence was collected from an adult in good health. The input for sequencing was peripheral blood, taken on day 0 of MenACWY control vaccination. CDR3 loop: CASSLAASPVTGELFF. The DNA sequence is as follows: TGTGCCAGCAGCTTAGCGGCTAGTCCGGTCACCGGGGAGCTGTTTTTT.